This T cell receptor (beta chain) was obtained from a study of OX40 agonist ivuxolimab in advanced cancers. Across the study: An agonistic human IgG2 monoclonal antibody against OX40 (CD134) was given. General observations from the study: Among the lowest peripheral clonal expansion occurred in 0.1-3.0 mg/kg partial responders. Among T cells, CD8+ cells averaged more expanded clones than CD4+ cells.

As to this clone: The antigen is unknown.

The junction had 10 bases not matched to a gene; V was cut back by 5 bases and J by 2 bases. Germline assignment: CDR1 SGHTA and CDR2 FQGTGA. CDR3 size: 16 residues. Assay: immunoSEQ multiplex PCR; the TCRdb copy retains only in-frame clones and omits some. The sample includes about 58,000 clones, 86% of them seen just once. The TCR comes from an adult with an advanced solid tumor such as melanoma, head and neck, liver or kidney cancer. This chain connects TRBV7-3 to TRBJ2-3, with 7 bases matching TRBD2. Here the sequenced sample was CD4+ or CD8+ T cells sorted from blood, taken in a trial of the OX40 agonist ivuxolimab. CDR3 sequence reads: CASSPQGLGATDTQYF. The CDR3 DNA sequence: TGTGCCAGCAGCCCACAAGGACTAGGGGCCACAGATACGCAGTATTTT.